This T cell receptor beta chain was identified during a study of shared clonotypes between healthy human individuals. The wider study: Per donor, three plates held CD4 naive cells, three held CD4 memory, two held CD8 naive and one held CD8 memory.

The table came from immunoSEQ multiplex PCR; TCRdb's copy has only in-frame clones and leaves some out. The sample records a few million clones, about 94% being singletons. This CDR3 has 10 amino acids. CDR1 and CDR2 from the germline V gene are MGHDK and SYGVNS. Trimming stripped 9 bases from V and 6 bases from J, with 7 bases between. Study-wide points: The generation probabilities recorded for non-shared clonotypes fell below those of clonotypes shared by all four donors.

With respect to this clone: Its antigen is unknown.

Cells designated naive CD8 were CD45RO-negative and were positively selected for CCR7, with terminally differentiated effector memory CD45RA+ cells excluded. This receptor was identified in a man between 18 and 35 years old in good health. Some clones in this sample may be carry-over from other donors' samples. Sequenced input: naive CD8+ T cells from PBMCs. The chain uses TRBV25-1 and TRBJ2-3; D gene unclear. The CDR3 loop reads CASEDDTQYF. The CDR3 nucleotides read TGTGCCAGTGAAGACGATACGCAGTATTTT.